Given below is one T cell receptor (beta chain) in context. The data derive from a study of cytomegalovirus exposure and HLA in healthy donors. Study details: Out of 398 genotyped donors, about 80% belonged to the Caucasian-associated ancestry cluster.

Vbeta (60) and Jbeta (13) primers were used in the PCR. Original methodology: As a later analysis found, there were 80 million or so unique TCR beta chains, of which 8.5 million to 14 million were shared. Clones were read by immunoSEQ multiplex PCR, and TCRdb kept only the in-frame ones, dropping some. V, J and clone size are taken as reported in that table, and D and trimming were inferred from the DNA itself. This sample yields tens of thousands of clones, of which 84% are seen a single time; about 3.6% belongs to the top ten. CDR3 length: 13 amino acids. With 3 bases removed from V and 1 base from J, the gap between germline ends came to 9 bases. Germline values: CDR1 SQVTM, CDR2 ANQGSEA.

This sequence originates from a young woman in good health and CMV-seronegative. V usage is TRBV29-1 and J usage is TRBJ1-1; D remains unclear. Sequencing was done on a sample of PBMCs. The CDR3 sequence is CSVESQRNTEAFF. In DNA form, the CDR3 reads TGCAGCGTTGAGTCTCAGCGGAACACTGAAGCTTTCTTT.